The 22 T cell receptor beta chains below come from one sample, sequenced in a study of identical twins. TCRdb recomputed calls from the 5' RACE reads with MiXCR, one row per CDR3 protein. The sample comprises 1,800,000 or so distinct CDR3 sequences, roughly a third of which are singletons, and 0.25% to 0.3% rests with the top ten. What was sequenced was cord blood. The receptor source for this set is a newborn girl in good health.

This clonotype was seen a handful of times. This rearrangement joins TRBV5-1 to TRBJ2-7; TRBD2 matches at 7 bases. Per germline, CDR1 SGHRS and CDR2 YFSETQ. The CDR3 consists of 16 residues. V lost 2 bases, J lost 0 bases, and 8 bases stayed unmatched. The DNA for the CDR3 is TGCGCCAGCAGCTTTGGGGCGTTAGCGGGCTCCTACGAGCAGTACTTC. Residues: CASSFGALAGSYEQYF.

The V and J genes are TRBV3-1 and TRBJ1-2, with unresolved D. CDR1 is LGHDT and CDR2 is YNNKEL in the germline V gene (reference sequence). Trimming shortened V by 4 bases and J by 8 bases, and 8 bases separated the two germline ends. The length of the CDR3 is 11 residues. CDR3 protein: CASSPGKGYTF. Written as DNA, the CDR3 is TGTGCCAGCAGCCCCGGGAAGGGCTACACCTTC.

This clonotype was detected only a few times. V usage is TRBV29-1 and J usage is TRBJ1-2, with 7 bases aligning to TRBD1. Germline trimming cut 3 bases from V and 8 bases from J; bases unmatched to any gene: 0. Germline assignment: CDR1 SQVTM and CDR2 ANQGSEA. The CDR3 runs to 10 residues. The CDR3 DNA reads TGCAGCGTTGAGGACAGGGGCTACACCTTC. Amino acid sequence: CSVEDRGYTF.

This chain links TRBV4-2 with TRBJ2-7; 10 positions agree with TRBD2. Losses at the gene ends were 5 bases for V and 3 bases for J; bases not matched to a gene: 10. The CDR3 extends over 16 amino acids. Germline V gene sequence: CDR1 LGHNA, CDR2 YNFKEQ. The CDR3 protein is CASSARPTSGIYEQYF. The CDR3 bases are TGTGCCAGCAGCGCCCGTCCTACTAGCGGGATCTACGAGCAGTACTTC.

This clonotype appeared a few times. The chain couples TRBV4-2 to TRBJ2-5, with 11 nucleotides matching TRBD2. CDR1 is LGHNA, CDR2 YNFKEQ, per germline. The ends lost 2 bases at V and 2 bases at J; junction bases unmatched: 4. This CDR3 spans 16 amino acids. The CDR3 bases are TGTGCCAGCAGCCAACAGGGGACTAGCGGTCAAGAGACCCAGTACTTC. This sequence encodes CASSQQGTSGQETQYF.

For this clonotype: One end of the junction is discordant with germline, which a read error may explain. The chain is built from TRBV9 and TRBJ1-2; D is ambiguous. Per the germline V gene, CDR1 is SGDLS and CDR2 is YYNGEE. This CDR3 contains 14 residues. The CDR3 spells CASSVGPDPYGYTF. CDR3 in DNA: TGCGCCAGCAGCGTAGGCCCGGATCCATATGGCTACACCTTC. Complete variable domain (other parts from reference TRBV9 and TRBJ1-2): DSGVTQTPKHLITATGQRVTLRCSPRSGDLSVYWYQQSLDQGLQFLIQYYNGEERAKGNILERFSAQQFPDLHSELNLSSLELGDSALYFCASSVGPDPYGYTFGSGTRLTVV.

This clonotype was seen only once. DNA for the CDR3: TGCGCCAGCAGTACCCACAGGGATTCGTACGAGCAGTACTTC. This sequence encodes CASSTHRDSYEQYF. This chain uses TRBV23-1 with TRBJ2-5; D perhaps matches TRBD1 (6 bases). The DNA end lines up better with TRBJ2-7; the J call may be wrong. TRBV23-1 carries the ORF label, with uncertain function. The length of the CDR3 is 14 residues.

This clonotype has a count of ten or more. This rearrangement joins TRBV29-1 to TRBJ2-7; tentative D call: TRBD1 (6 bases). The length of the CDR3 is 12 residues. Germline CDR1 SQVTM, CDR2 ANQGSEA. V lost 5 bases, J lost 0 bases, and 8 bases lay in between. The CDR3 nucleotides read TGCAGCGTTTGGGACAACTCCTACGAGCAGTACTTC. This codes for CSVWDNSYEQYF.

The chain links TRBV20-1 to TRBJ1-1; tentative D call: TRBD1 (5 bases). Germline loops: CDR1 DFQATT, CDR2 SNEGSKA (reference sequence). This CDR3 region has 14 residues. V was cut by 1 base and J by 1 base, with 10 bases left in between. The CDR3 region is CSARGGGTNTEAFF. Written as DNA, the CDR3 is TGCAGTGCTAGAGGGGGTGGGACGAACACTGAAGCTTTCTTT.

The gene calls are TRBV7-9 and TRBJ2-6; unclear D gene. The CDR3 spans 15 residues. CDR1 is SEHNR, CDR2 FQNEAQ, per germline (reference sequence). V was cut by 5 bases and J by 7 bases, with 15 bases left in between. The CDR3 loop is CASSPTPGYANVLTF. The CDR3 DNA is TGTGCCAGCAGCCCCACACCGGGCTATGCCAACGTCCTGACTTTC.

This clonotype was counted many times. The chain is built from TRBV24-1 and TRBJ2-3, with 8 bases identical to TRBD1. CDR3 length: 16 residues. From germline, CDR1 is KGHDR and CDR2 SFDVKD. V lost 3 bases to trimming and J lost 0 bases; unmatched junction nucleotides: 4. CDR3 region: CATSDGTGISTDTQYF. Here the CDR3 DNA reads TGTGCCACCAGTGATGGGACAGGAATCAGCACAGATACGCAGTATTTT.

The gene calls are TRBV5-8 and TRBJ2-4, with D perhaps matching TRBD2 (6 bases). The CDR3 loop spans 13 amino acids. The V gene's germline CDR1 is SGHTS and CDR2 YDEGEE. Between the trimmed V and J ends, which lost 0 bases and 13 bases, there was a span of 14 bases. The CDR3 DNA reads TGTGCCAGCAGCTTGGAAGGACTAAGCGTGCAGTACTTC. Protein product: CASSLEGLSVQYF.

This clonotype was picked up a small number of times. A junction end diverges from the germline sequence, so it may reflect a read error. The V gene is TRBV7-9, the J gene TRBJ2-7, with 8 positions matching TRBD1. Per the germline V gene, CDR1 is SEHNR and CDR2 is FQNEAQ (reference sequence). The CDR3 loop spans 16 amino acids. The DNA of the CDR3 is TGTGCCAGCAGCTCTTCCTCCGGGACAGGAAGGTACGGGCAGTACTTC. It specifies CASSSSSGTGRYGQYF.

Points on this clonotype: A much larger clone lies one base from this, so it may be a read error. The chain couples TRBV13 to TRBJ2-7, with D possibly matching TRBD1 (5 bases). Germline V gives CDR1 PRHDT, CDR2 FYEKMQ (reference sequence). The CDR3 loop spans 14 amino acids. V gave up 2 bases and J gave up 7 bases, with 15 bases separating them. The CDR3 reads CASSLNRTLREQYF. The CDR3 DNA sequence: TGTGCCAGCAGCTTAAACAGGACCCTTCGTGAGCAGTACTTC. The complete variable domain, with remaining parts taken from reference TRBV13 and TRBJ2-7, reads AAGVIQSPRHLIKEKRETATLKCYPIPRHDTVYWYQQGPGQDPQFLISFYEKMQSDKGSIPDRFSAQQFSDYHSELNMSSLELGDSALYFCASSLNRTLREQYFGPGTRLTVT.

This chain connects TRBV4-1 to TRBJ1-2, with 10 bases that match TRBD1. Germline trimming cut 4 bases from V and 8 bases from J; bases unmatched to any gene: 10. This CDR3 has 15 amino acids. Germline V gene sequence: CDR1 MGHRA, CDR2 YSYEKL. The CDR3 nucleotides read TGCGCCAGCAGCCCTCCGGGACAGGGGTCTTCCGGCTACACCTTC. Translation gives CASSPPGQGSSGYTF.

Notes on this clonotype: This may come from a read error, since a much larger clone is one base off. The CDR3 protein is CTSSDSGRSLYEQYF. The CDR3 DNA reads as TGCACCAGCAGCGATAGCGGGAGAAGTTTGTACGAGCAGTACTTC. V is TRBV5-1 and J is TRBJ2-5, with 9 bases matching TRBD2. The J call may be in error: the DNA end matches TRBJ2-7 better. The V gene's germline CDR1 is SGHRS and CDR2 YFSETQ. The CDR3 contains 15 residues.

The V and J genes are TRBV7-9 and TRBJ2-7; the match to TRBD2 covers 7 bases. CDR1 and CDR2 (germline): SEHNR, FQNEAQ (reference sequence). The CDR3 has 14 residues. With 1 base clipped from V and 7 bases from J, the junction kept 7 bases outside the gene matches. DNA of the CDR3: TGTGCCAGCAGCTTAGAGGGCGGGGGATTGGAGCAGTACTTC. It is translated as CASSLEGGGLEQYF. The variable domain in full, completed from reference TRBV7-9 and TRBJ2-7, reads DTGVSQNPRHKITKRGQNVTFRCDPISEHNRLYWYRQTLGQGPEFLTYFQNEAQLEKSRLLSDRFSAERPKGSFSTLEIQRTEQGDSAMYLCASSLEGGGLEQYFGPGTRLTVT.

The sample holds a few counts of this clonotype. J is TRBJ1-2 and V is TRBV12-3 or TRBV12-4; unclear D gene. With 3 bases removed from V and 7 bases from J, the gap between germline ends came to 12 bases. The CDR3 length is 13 residues. Here the CDR3 reads CASSFLGNGGYTF. CDR3 bases: TGTGCCAGCAGTTTTTTGGGGAACGGTGGCTACACCTTC.

The chain uses TRBV11-2 and TRBJ1-3; unclear D gene. Trimming removed 0 bases at V and 0 bases at J, with 6 bases between. Germline V CDR1 and CDR2: SGHAT, FQNNGV. This CDR3 contains 15 residues. As DNA, the CDR3 is TGTGCCAGCAGCTTAGAGGTCAGCTCTGGAAACACCATATATTTT. Protein product: CASSLEVSSGNTIYF.

This rearrangement joins TRBV3-1 to TRBJ1-6; D remains ambiguous. The CDR3 covers 14 residues. Germline lookup yields CDR1 LGHDT and CDR2 YNNKEL (reference sequence). Deletions cut 0 bases from V and 7 bases from J, with 7 bases between. The CDR3 DNA follows: TGTGCCAGCAGCCAAGAGGTTCCCAATTCACCCCTCCACTTT. Residues: CASSQEVPNSPLHF.

This clonotype has a handful of counts. This chain joins TRBV6-5 and TRBJ2-7; possible D gene TRBD2, 6 bases. Deletions cut 1 base from V and 1 base from J, with 11 bases between. The germline V gene has CDR1 MNHEY and CDR2 SVGAGI. This CDR3 is built from 15 residues. CDR3 nucleotide sequence: TGTGCCAGCAGTTACTGGGCGGGACTTTCCTACGAGCAGTACTTC. This codes for CASSYWAGLSYEQYF.

This CDR3 is CAISEASGTANTEAFF. The CDR3 coding sequence is TGTGCCATCAGTGAGGCCTCCGGGACAGCTAACACTGAAGCTTTCTTT. The chain links TRBV10-3 to TRBJ1-1, with TRBD1 matching 7 bases. Germline V lookup: CDR1 ENHRY, CDR2 SYGVKD. After removal of 2 bases from V and 2 bases from J, the junction contained 8 bases not matched to a gene. The CDR3 sequence is 16 residues long.